One T cell receptor (beta chain) is described in this entry. The assay, immunoSEQ v3.0, was run at survey level. TCRdb's table, derived via immunoSEQ multiplex PCR, lists solely in-frame clones and lacks some. This table has some 23,000 clones, approximately 76% appearing once. The CDR3 runs to 13 residues. Deletions cut 4 bases from V and 0 bases from J, with 6 bases between. CDR1 SNHLY and CDR2 FYNNEI come from the germline V gene. This sample was included in a study of long-term antiretroviral therapy in people with HIV. The rearrangement joins TRBV2 to TRBJ1-1; D gene ambiguous. This material consisted of unsorted PBMCs, taken 1.1 years before starting antiretroviral therapy. The TCR comes from a woman aged 40-49 years with HIV. The DNA of the CDR3 is TGTGCCAGCAGTGTAGGGTTGAACACTGAAGCTTTCTTT. Translating gives CASSVGLNTEAFF.